The rows below give T cell receptor beta chains drawn from one sample of a study of T-cell reconstitution after alpha-beta-depleted transplantation in children. TCRdb recomputed calls from the PCR reads with MiXCR, one row per CDR3 protein. Of fewer than 700,000 distinct CDR3 sequences listed, approximately 13% are singletons. This specimen was PBMCs, mostly from graft donor cells, taken 360 days after TCRalphabeta/CD19-depleted stem cell transplant. The receptor source for this set is a male patient under 18 who had a stem cell transplant for acute myeloid leukemia, so the T cells may come from the graft donor. Each CDR3 is given with its conserved first and last residue. Fields, in order: CDR3 DNA, CDR3 protein, clone size, J gene, CDR3 length, V gene, D gene. The D gene is left open where the match is weak. Clone size is not always given. Where it is, it says once, few, many or a class for expanded clones.

cdr3_nt: TGCAGCGTTGAAAGAGTGGCGCCATCCTACAATGAGCAGTTCTTC; cdr3_aa: CSVERVAPSYNEQFF; clone_size: many; j_call: TRBJ2-1; cdr3_length: 15; v_call: TRBV29-1; d_call: -
cdr3_nt: TGTGCCAGCAGTCCCCCCCAAGGTAGCGGGAGCACAGATACGCAGTATTTT; cdr3_aa: CASSPPQGSGSTDTQYF; clone_size: -; j_call: TRBJ2-3; cdr3_length: 17; v_call: TRBV28; d_call: TRBD2
cdr3_nt: TGTGCCTCCAAGCCACGGGGGGACAGGCGACCCACCGGGGAGCTGTTTTTT; cdr3_aa: CASKPRGDRRPTGELFF; clone_size: few; j_call: TRBJ2-2; cdr3_length: 17; v_call: TRBV12-3/TRBV12-4; d_call: -
cdr3_nt: TGTGCCAGCAGTATAGTAGTCTCCTACGAGCAGTACTTC; cdr3_aa: CASSIVVSYEQYF; clone_size: few; j_call: TRBJ2-7; cdr3_length: 13; v_call: TRBV6-2/TRBV6-3; d_call: -
cdr3_nt: TGTGCCAGCAGCCAAGGGTTGGGCGGGACAGATACGCAGTATTTT; cdr3_aa: CASSQGLGGTDTQYF; clone_size: -; j_call: TRBJ2-3; cdr3_length: 15; v_call: TRBV3-1; d_call: -
cdr3_nt: TGTGCCAGCAGCTCGGACAGGGGGCATAATGAAAAACTGTTTTTT; cdr3_aa: CASSSDRGHNEKLFF; clone_size: -; j_call: TRBJ1-4; cdr3_length: 15; v_call: TRBV7-2; d_call: TRBD1
cdr3_nt: TGCGCCAGCAGCCCGAAGCTCAAACTAGCGGCCTGGAGGGGTAGTGAGCAGTTCTTC; cdr3_aa: CASSPKLKLAAWRGSEQFF; clone_size: few; j_call: TRBJ2-1; cdr3_length: 19; v_call: TRBV5-1; d_call: TRBD2
cdr3_nt: TGTGCCAGCAGCCCGACCCTGGCGACTGAAGCTTTCTTT; cdr3_aa: CASSPTLATEAFF; clone_size: many; j_call: TRBJ1-1; cdr3_length: 13; v_call: TRBV7-9; d_call: -
cdr3_nt: TGCAGCGTTGATCAGGGGGCAGGTCAGCCCCAGCATTTT; cdr3_aa: CSVDQGAGQPQHF; clone_size: few; j_call: TRBJ1-5; cdr3_length: 13; v_call: TRBV29-1; d_call: TRBD1
cdr3_nt: TGTGCCAGCAGCTCCACACTAGCGCCTGTCTACAATGAGCAGTTCTTC; cdr3_aa: CASSSTLAPVYNEQFF; clone_size: few; j_call: TRBJ2-1; cdr3_length: 16; v_call: TRBV7-3; d_call: TRBD2
cdr3_nt: TGCGCCAGCAGCCACCCGAGCGGGGGGATCTCCTACAATGAGCAGTTCTTC; cdr3_aa: CASSHPSGGISYNEQFF; clone_size: -; j_call: TRBJ2-1; cdr3_length: 17; v_call: TRBV4-3; d_call: TRBD2
cdr3_nt: TGTGCCAGCAGTGAAGGACAGCGGGGAAACACCATATATTTT; cdr3_aa: CASSEGQRGNTIYF; clone_size: many; j_call: TRBJ1-3; cdr3_length: 14; v_call: TRBV2; d_call: -
cdr3_nt: TGCAGTGCTAGAGATCGGCCGGAGCAGTACTTC; cdr3_aa: CSARDRPEQYF; clone_size: -; j_call: TRBJ2-7; cdr3_length: 11; v_call: TRBV20-1; d_call: -
cdr3_nt: TGTGCCACCAGGGCAACAGGCGAGCAGTACTTC; cdr3_aa: CATRATGEQYF; clone_size: few; j_call: TRBJ2-7; cdr3_length: 11; v_call: TRBV24-1; d_call: -
cdr3_nt: TGTGCCAGCAGTTTGACTCCGATCCGGACTAGCGGGACACGGTTGAGGACAGATACGCAGTATTTT; cdr3_aa: CASSLTPIRTSGTRLRTDTQYF; clone_size: -; j_call: TRBJ2-3; cdr3_length: 22; v_call: TRBV12-3/TRBV12-4; d_call: TRBD2
cdr3_nt: TGTGCCAGCAGACTACAGGGCTATGGCTACACCTTC; cdr3_aa: CASRLQGYGYTF; clone_size: -; j_call: TRBJ1-2; cdr3_length: 12; v_call: TRBV6-5; d_call: -
cdr3_nt: TGTGCCAGCAGCTCAAACGTCCGTACCAGCGAGTTCTTC; cdr3_aa: CASSSNVRTSEFF; clone_size: many; j_call: TRBJ2-1; cdr3_length: 13; v_call: TRBV7-9; d_call: -
cdr3_nt: TGCAGCGTTGAAGAAATCAGGACTAGCGGGATTACGCAGTATTTT; cdr3_aa: CSVEEIRTSGITQYF; clone_size: -; j_call: TRBJ2-3; cdr3_length: 15; v_call: TRBV29-1; d_call: TRBD2
cdr3_nt: TGCAGCGCCGAGACAGGGAACCATGAGCAGTTCTTC; cdr3_aa: CSAETGNHEQFF; clone_size: many; j_call: TRBJ2-1; cdr3_length: 12; v_call: TRBV29-1; d_call: TRBD1
cdr3_nt: TGTGCCAGCAGTTCACTTAACAGGGGGGACACCGGGGAGCTGTTTTTT; cdr3_aa: CASSSLNRGDTGELFF; clone_size: -; j_call: TRBJ2-2; cdr3_length: 16; v_call: TRBV28; d_call: TRBD1
cdr3_nt: TGCGCCAGCAGCCCGGACCCGTACAATGAGCAGTTCTTC; cdr3_aa: CASSPDPYNEQFF; clone_size: many; j_call: TRBJ2-1; cdr3_length: 13; v_call: TRBV5-1; d_call: -
cdr3_nt: TGTGCCAGCTCACCTCCCCGGGACGGCACCAACGAGCAGTACTTC; cdr3_aa: CASSPPRDGTNEQYF; clone_size: -; j_call: TRBJ2-7; cdr3_length: 15; v_call: TRBV18; d_call: -
cdr3_nt: TGTGCCAGCAGTCAACTGGGACTAGCGGACTACTCCTACGAGCAGTACTTC; cdr3_aa: CASSQLGLADYSYEQYF; clone_size: few; j_call: TRBJ2-7; cdr3_length: 17; v_call: TRBV6-2/TRBV6-3; d_call: TRBD2
cdr3_nt: TGCGCCAGCAGCCAATACCCGGGCCCTAAAATCTTC; cdr3_aa: CASSQYPGPKIF; clone_size: -; j_call: TRBJ2-1; cdr3_length: 12; v_call: TRBV4-1; d_call: -
cdr3_nt: TGTGCCAGCACCACTAGAGCCTTGCAGGCCCAAACCGGGGAGCTGTTTTTT; cdr3_aa: CASTTRALQAQTGELFF; clone_size: few; j_call: TRBJ2-2; cdr3_length: 17; v_call: TRBV12-3/TRBV12-4; d_call: -
cdr3_nt: TGCAGCGCTGGGCCTAGCGGCGAATCTGACATTCAGTACTTC; cdr3_aa: CSAGPSGESDIQYF; clone_size: few; j_call: TRBJ2-4; cdr3_length: 14; v_call: TRBV29-1; d_call: TRBD2
cdr3_nt: TGTGCCAGCAGCCTACAGGGGGCTGGGCAAGAGACCCAGTACTTC; cdr3_aa: CASSLQGAGQETQYF; clone_size: few; j_call: TRBJ2-5; cdr3_length: 15; v_call: TRBV27; d_call: TRBD1
cdr3_nt: TGCGCCAGCAGCTTGATAATTGGGGACCACGAGCAGTACTTC; cdr3_aa: CASSLIIGDHEQYF; clone_size: many; j_call: TRBJ2-7; cdr3_length: 14; v_call: TRBV5-1; d_call: -
cdr3_nt: TGCAGTGCTAGCGGACAGCCAAGGGGAAACACCATATATTTT; cdr3_aa: CSASGQPRGNTIYF; clone_size: few; j_call: TRBJ1-3; cdr3_length: 14; v_call: TRBV20-1; d_call: -
cdr3_nt: TGTGCCAGCAGCGTAGAGCGGACCCGCACAGATACGCAGTATTTT; cdr3_aa: CASSVERTRTDTQYF; clone_size: -; j_call: TRBJ2-3; cdr3_length: 15; v_call: TRBV9; d_call: -
cdr3_nt: TGCAGCGCTATAGGGGCAGGGGGCCGCTACGAGCAGTACTTC; cdr3_aa: CSAIGAGGRYEQYF; clone_size: -; j_call: TRBJ2-7; cdr3_length: 14; v_call: TRBV29-1; d_call: TRBD1
cdr3_nt: TGTGCCAGCAGCTTGCAAAACACTGAAGCTTTCTTT; cdr3_aa: CASSLQNTEAFF; clone_size: many; j_call: TRBJ1-1; cdr3_length: 12; v_call: TRBV7-9; d_call: -
cdr3_nt: TGCAGTGCTAGACACGGAGGGCCGGAGGCAGATACGCAGTATTTT; cdr3_aa: CSARHGGPEADTQYF; clone_size: few; j_call: TRBJ2-3; cdr3_length: 15; v_call: TRBV20-1; d_call: -
cdr3_nt: TGTGCCAGCAGCGCGGGGACTAGCGGGAACTACGAGCAGTACTTC; cdr3_aa: CASSAGTSGNYEQYF; clone_size: few; j_call: TRBJ2-7; cdr3_length: 15; v_call: TRBV9; d_call: TRBD2
cdr3_nt: TGCGCCAGCCGCTGGACAGGGAACGGAGATACGCAGTATTTT; cdr3_aa: CASRWTGNGDTQYF; clone_size: -; j_call: TRBJ2-3; cdr3_length: 14; v_call: TRBV5-1; d_call: TRBD1
cdr3_nt: TGTGCCAGCACCTTGGAGCACGAGCAGTACTTC; cdr3_aa: CASTLEHEQYF; clone_size: many; j_call: TRBJ2-7; cdr3_length: 11; v_call: TRBV12-3/TRBV12-4; d_call: -
cdr3_nt: TGTGCCAGCAGTTTACCCGGGAGAGGAGGAGATACGCAGTATTTT; cdr3_aa: CASSLPGRGGDTQYF; clone_size: -; j_call: TRBJ2-3; cdr3_length: 15; v_call: TRBV28; d_call: -
cdr3_nt: TGCAGTGCGGAGCGCCAAGAGACCCAGTACTTC; cdr3_aa: CSAERQETQYF; clone_size: few; j_call: TRBJ2-5; cdr3_length: 11; v_call: TRBV20-1; d_call: -
cdr3_nt: TGTGCCAGCACCAGACACCTCTACGAGCAGTACTTC; cdr3_aa: CASTRHLYEQYF; clone_size: few; j_call: TRBJ2-7; cdr3_length: 12; v_call: TRBV12-3/TRBV12-4; d_call: -
cdr3_nt: TGTGCCAGCGGTTTCGCTGTTGCGAACACTGAAGCTTTCTTT; cdr3_aa: CASGFAVANTEAFF; clone_size: -; j_call: TRBJ1-1; cdr3_length: 14; v_call: TRBV3-1; d_call: -
cdr3_nt: TGTGCCAGCAGTCCTACCCCTTATCAGCCCCAGCATTTT; cdr3_aa: CASSPTPYQPQHF; clone_size: few; j_call: TRBJ1-5; cdr3_length: 13; v_call: TRBV28; d_call: -
cdr3_nt: TGTGCCAGCAGTACGACCAGGGGGGGATACAATGAGCAGTTCTTC; cdr3_aa: CASSTTRGGYNEQFF; clone_size: many; j_call: TRBJ2-1; cdr3_length: 15; v_call: TRBV12-3/TRBV12-4; d_call: -
cdr3_nt: TGCAGCGTTGGGGGGTTGGAAGCTTTCTTT; cdr3_aa: CSVGGLEAFF; clone_size: -; j_call: TRBJ1-1; cdr3_length: 10; v_call: TRBV29-1; d_call: -
cdr3_nt: TGTGCCACCAGCAGAGGTACTAGGGCTTCGAACACCGGGGAGCTGTTTTTT; cdr3_aa: CATSRGTRASNTGELFF; clone_size: -; j_call: TRBJ2-2; cdr3_length: 17; v_call: TRBV15; d_call: -
cdr3_nt: TGTGCCAGCAGTTACAGGACAGGGAAATATGAGCAGTTCTTC; cdr3_aa: CASSYRTGKYEQFF; clone_size: many; j_call: TRBJ2-1; cdr3_length: 14; v_call: TRBV6-2/TRBV6-3; d_call: TRBD1
cdr3_nt: TGTGCCAGCAGTTTACTAGCGGGAGTGGGTACGCAGTATTTT; cdr3_aa: CASSLLAGVGTQYF; clone_size: few; j_call: TRBJ2-3; cdr3_length: 14; v_call: TRBV28; d_call: TRBD2
cdr3_nt: TGTGCCAGCAGTTTTCCCTTATGGGACAGCTATTTGGGCTATGGCTACACCTTC; cdr3_aa: CASSFPLWDSYLGYGYTF; clone_size: -; j_call: TRBJ1-2; cdr3_length: 18; v_call: TRBV28; d_call: TRBD1
cdr3_nt: TGTGCCAGCAGTCCTCGCCGTGGGTACCAAGAGACCCAGTACTTC; cdr3_aa: CASSPRRGYQETQYF; clone_size: few; j_call: TRBJ2-5; cdr3_length: 15; v_call: TRBV6-1; d_call: -
cdr3_nt: TGCAGTGCTAGAAATCCTAGCGGGAGGTGGGGATACGAGCAGTACTTC; cdr3_aa: CSARNPSGRWGYEQYF; clone_size: -; j_call: TRBJ2-7; cdr3_length: 16; v_call: TRBV20-1; d_call: TRBD2
cdr3_nt: TGTGCCAGCAGTTACTTGTGGGAGGGCCCTAAAGCCGGGGAGCTGTTTTTT; cdr3_aa: CASSYLWEGPKAGELFF; clone_size: many; j_call: TRBJ2-2; cdr3_length: 17; v_call: TRBV6-2/TRBV6-3; d_call: TRBD2
cdr3_nt: TGTGCCAGCAGTTCCAGTACTAGCGGGACAACTAGAGGTACGCAGTATTTT; cdr3_aa: CASSSSTSGTTRGTQYF; clone_size: -; j_call: TRBJ2-3; cdr3_length: 17; v_call: TRBV28; d_call: TRBD2
cdr3_nt: TGTGCCACCTTGGGACAGGGGGCGCGCCACGAGCAGTACTTC; cdr3_aa: CATLGQGARHEQYF; clone_size: -; j_call: TRBJ2-7; cdr3_length: 14; v_call: TRBV6-1; d_call: TRBD1
cdr3_nt: TGCAGTGCTACCATCCTCGCAGATACGCAGTATTTT; cdr3_aa: CSATILADTQYF; clone_size: -; j_call: TRBJ2-3; cdr3_length: 12; v_call: TRBV20-1; d_call: -